This T cell receptor beta chain was retrieved from a study of T cell responses to AZD1222 COVID-19 vaccine. Notes on the study in general: The study sampled repertoires only after the peak T cell response. The donors showed a predominance of white British ancestry and of females, with possible underestimation of clonal diversity. Across the whole spike, CD4 TCRs peaked at regions 160-218 and 743-854.

TCRdb's table, derived via immunoSEQ multiplex PCR, lists solely in-frame clones and lacks some. The sample includes about 110,000 clones, around nine tenths of them seen just once. CDR3 length equals 16 residues. V lost 3 bases and J lost 4, with 18 bases in between. Germline loops: CDR1 KGHSH, CDR2 LQKENI. This clone was observed once. The target antigen is unknown. The receptor was derived from an adult who received the AZD1222 COVID-19 vaccine. The J gene is TRBJ1-2, the V gene TRBV18, with unresolved D. Sample: peripheral blood, taken 28 days after the second AZD1222 dose. CDR3 bases: TGTGCCAGCTCACCCGGACCCGGCGGGTACGGCTATGGCTACACCTTC. Translation gives CASSPGPGGYGYGYTF.